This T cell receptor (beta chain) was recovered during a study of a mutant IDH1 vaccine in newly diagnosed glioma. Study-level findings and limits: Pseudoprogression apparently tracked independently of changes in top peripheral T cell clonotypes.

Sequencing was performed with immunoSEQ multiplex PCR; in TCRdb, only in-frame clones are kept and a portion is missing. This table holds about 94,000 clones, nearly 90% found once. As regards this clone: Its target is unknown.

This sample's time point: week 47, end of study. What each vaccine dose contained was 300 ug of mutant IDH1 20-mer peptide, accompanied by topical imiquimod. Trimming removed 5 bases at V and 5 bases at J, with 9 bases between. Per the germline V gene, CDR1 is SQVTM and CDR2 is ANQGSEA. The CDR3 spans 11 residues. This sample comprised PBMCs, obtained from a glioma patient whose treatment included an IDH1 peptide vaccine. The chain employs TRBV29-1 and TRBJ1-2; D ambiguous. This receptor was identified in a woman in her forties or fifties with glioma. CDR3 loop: CSVKWQYGYTF. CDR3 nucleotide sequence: TGCAGCGTTAAATGGCAGTATGGCTACACCTTC.